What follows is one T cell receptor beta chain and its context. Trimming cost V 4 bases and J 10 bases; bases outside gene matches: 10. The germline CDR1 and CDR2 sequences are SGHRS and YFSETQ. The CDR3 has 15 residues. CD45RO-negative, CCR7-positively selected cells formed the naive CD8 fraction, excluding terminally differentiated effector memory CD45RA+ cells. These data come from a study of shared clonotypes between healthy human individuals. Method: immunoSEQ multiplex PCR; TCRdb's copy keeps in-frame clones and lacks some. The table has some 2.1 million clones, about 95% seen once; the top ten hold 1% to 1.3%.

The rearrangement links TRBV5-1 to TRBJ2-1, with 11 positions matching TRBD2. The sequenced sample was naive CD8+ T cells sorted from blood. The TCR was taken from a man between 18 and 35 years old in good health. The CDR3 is CASSNSGGAMREQFF. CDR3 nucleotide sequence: TGCGCCAGCAGCAATAGCGGGGGGGCTATGCGGGAGCAGTTCTTC. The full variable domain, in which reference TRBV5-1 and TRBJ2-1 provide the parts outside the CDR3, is KAGVTQTPRYLIKTRGQQVTLSCSPISGHRSVSWYQQTPGQGLQFLFEYFSETQRNKGNFPGRFSGRQFSNSRSEMNVSTLELGDSALYLCASSNSGGAMREQFFGPGTRLTVL.